This TCR beta chain comes out of a study of blood T cell repertoires in COVID-19. Profiled with immunoSEQ multiplex PCR; TCRdb holds only in-frame clones, not every one. The sample includes 75,000 to 95,000 clones, 88% of them seen just once. The CDR3 consists of 15 residues. Trimming at V came to 0 bases and at J to 1 base, leaving 0 bases not matched to a gene. Germline CDR1 SEHNR, CDR2 FQNEAQ (reference sequence). The chain employs TRBV7-9 and TRBJ1-1; 9 bases line up with TRBD1. The sequence was collected from a woman aged 80 or older with acute or convalescent COVID-19. The sample taken for sequencing was peripheral blood. The CDR3 protein is CASSLADRGNTEAFF. The CDR3 nucleotides read TGTGCCAGCAGCTTAGCGGACAGGGGGAACACTGAAGCTTTCTTT.